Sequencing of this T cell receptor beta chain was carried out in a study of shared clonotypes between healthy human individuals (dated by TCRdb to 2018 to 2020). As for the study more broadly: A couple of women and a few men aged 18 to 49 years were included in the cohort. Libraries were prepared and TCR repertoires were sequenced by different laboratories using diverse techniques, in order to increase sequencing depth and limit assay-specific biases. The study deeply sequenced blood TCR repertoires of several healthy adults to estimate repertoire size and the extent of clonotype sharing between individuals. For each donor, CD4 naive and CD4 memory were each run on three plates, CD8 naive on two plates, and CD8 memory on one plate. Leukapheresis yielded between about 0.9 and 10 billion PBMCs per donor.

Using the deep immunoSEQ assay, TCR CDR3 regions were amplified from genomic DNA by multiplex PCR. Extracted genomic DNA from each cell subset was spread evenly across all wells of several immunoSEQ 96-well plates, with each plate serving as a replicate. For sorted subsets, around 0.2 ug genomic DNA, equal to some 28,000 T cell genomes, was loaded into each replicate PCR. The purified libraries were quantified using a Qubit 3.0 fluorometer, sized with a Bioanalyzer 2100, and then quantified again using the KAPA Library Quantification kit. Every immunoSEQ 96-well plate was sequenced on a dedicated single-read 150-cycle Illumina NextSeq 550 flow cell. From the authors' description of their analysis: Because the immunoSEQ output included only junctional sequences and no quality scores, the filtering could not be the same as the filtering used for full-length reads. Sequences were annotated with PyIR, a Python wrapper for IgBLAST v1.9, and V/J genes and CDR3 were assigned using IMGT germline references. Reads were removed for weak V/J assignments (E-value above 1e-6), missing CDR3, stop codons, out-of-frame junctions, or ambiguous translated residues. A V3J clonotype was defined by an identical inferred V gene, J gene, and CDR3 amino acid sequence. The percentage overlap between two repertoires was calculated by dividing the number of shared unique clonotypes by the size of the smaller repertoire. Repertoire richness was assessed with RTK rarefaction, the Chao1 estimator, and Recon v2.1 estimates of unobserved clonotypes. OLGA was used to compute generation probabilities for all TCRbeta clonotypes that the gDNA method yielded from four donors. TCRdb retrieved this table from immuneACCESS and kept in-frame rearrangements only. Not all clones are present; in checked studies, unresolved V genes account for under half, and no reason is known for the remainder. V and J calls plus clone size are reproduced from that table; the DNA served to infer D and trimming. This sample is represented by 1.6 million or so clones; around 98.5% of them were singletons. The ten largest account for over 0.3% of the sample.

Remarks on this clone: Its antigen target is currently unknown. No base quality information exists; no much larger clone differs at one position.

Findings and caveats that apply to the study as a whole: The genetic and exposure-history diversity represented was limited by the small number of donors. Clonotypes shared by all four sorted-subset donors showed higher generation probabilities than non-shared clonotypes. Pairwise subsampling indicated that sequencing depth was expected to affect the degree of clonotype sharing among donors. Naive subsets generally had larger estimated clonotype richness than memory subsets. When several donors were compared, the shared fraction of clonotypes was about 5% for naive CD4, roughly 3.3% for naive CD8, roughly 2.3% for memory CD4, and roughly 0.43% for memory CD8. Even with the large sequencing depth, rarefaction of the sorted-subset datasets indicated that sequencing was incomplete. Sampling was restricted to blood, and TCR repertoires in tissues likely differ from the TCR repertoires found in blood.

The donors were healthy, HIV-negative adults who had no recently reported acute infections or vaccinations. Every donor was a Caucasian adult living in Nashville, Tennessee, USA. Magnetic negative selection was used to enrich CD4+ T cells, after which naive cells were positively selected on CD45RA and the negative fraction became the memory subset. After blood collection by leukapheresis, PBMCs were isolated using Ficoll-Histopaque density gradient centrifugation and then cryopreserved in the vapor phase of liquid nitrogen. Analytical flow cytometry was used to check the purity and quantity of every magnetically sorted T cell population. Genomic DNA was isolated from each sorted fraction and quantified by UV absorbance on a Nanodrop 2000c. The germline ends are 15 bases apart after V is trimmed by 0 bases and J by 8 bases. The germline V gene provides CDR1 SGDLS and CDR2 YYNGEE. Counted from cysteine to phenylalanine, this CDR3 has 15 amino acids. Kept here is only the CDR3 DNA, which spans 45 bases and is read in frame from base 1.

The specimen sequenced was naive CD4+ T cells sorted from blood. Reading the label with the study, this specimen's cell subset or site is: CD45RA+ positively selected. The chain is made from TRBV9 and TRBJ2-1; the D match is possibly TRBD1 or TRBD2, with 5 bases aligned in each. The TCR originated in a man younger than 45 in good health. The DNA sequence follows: TGTGCCAGCAGCGTAGACGGGGCTCCGAGGGATGAGCAGTTCTTC. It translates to CASSVDGAPRDEQFF.